This entry concerns a single TCR beta chain. This sample is part of a study of blood T cell repertoires in COVID-19. Overall study context: COVID-19 samples, acute and convalescent, were from the United States, Italy and Spain.

The CDR3 has 19 residues. Unmatched junction bases numbered 13, after V lost 0 bases and J lost 2 bases. Germline CDR1 and CDR2: SGHRS and YFSETQ. Enrolled through a virtual design, the participants were between roughly 18 and 90 years of age and came from some 26 US areas. Cohort allocation depended upon clinical history that participants reported. Each recovered donor of Cohort 3 presented with two negative PCRs, clearance, or symptom resolution. Libraries were prepared by immunoSEQ multiplex PCR; TCRdb keeps only in-frame clonotypes and omits some of them. The table shows hundreds of thousands of clones, with around 90% occurring only once.

The chain is built from TRBV5-1 and TRBJ2-1; 8 bases are shared with TRBD2. The sequencing input was PBMCs or T cells enriched from blood (not recorded which). The sequence was obtained from a woman aged 50 to 60 who had recovered from COVID-19. CDR3 sequence reads: CASSLVSGGRKQTYNEQFF. CDR3 in DNA: TGCGCCAGCAGCTTGGTGTCCGGCGGGAGGAAACAAACCTACAATGAGCAGTTCTTC. The full variable domain, rest sourced from reference TRBV5-1 and TRBJ2-1, is KAGVTQTPRYLIKTRGQQVTLSCSPISGHRSVSWYQQTPGQGLQFLFEYFSETQRNKGNFPGRFSGRQFSNSRSEMNVSTLELGDSALYLCASSLVSGGRKQTYNEQFFGPGTRLTVL.